A selection of T cell receptor beta chains follows, all from one sample in a study of T cell repertoires in cytomegalovirus infection. From the reads, TCRdb called clonotypes with MiXCR, one entry per CDR3 protein. The sample yields around 310,000 distinct CDR3 sequences, 15% to 20% seen once. Sequencing input: PBMCs. The receptors were gathered from a human donor in good health (CMV status not recorded). Some clones in this sample may be carry-over from other donors' samples. CDR3s include the opening cysteine and the closing phenylalanine or tryptophan. The order of the fields is J gene, D gene, clone size, V gene, CDR3 protein, CDR3 DNA. A D gene is named only where the DNA matches it firmly. Part of the rows lack a size; the others show once, few, many or a class for expanded clones.

j_call: TRBJ2-1
d_call: -
clone_size: -
v_call: TRBV6-1
cdr3_aa: CASSYQGGGSYNGQFF
cdr3_nt: TGTGCCAGCAGTTATCAGGGGGGGGGCTCCTACAATGGGCAGTTCTTC

j_call: TRBJ2-7
d_call: -
clone_size: -
v_call: TRBV5-5
cdr3_aa: CASSLYDMDYEQYF
cdr3_nt: TGTGCCAGCAGCTTATATGACATGGACTACGAGCAGTACTTC

j_call: TRBJ2-3
d_call: -
clone_size: few
v_call: TRBV12-3/TRBV12-4
cdr3_aa: CASSLSRGTNRPDTQYF
cdr3_nt: TGTGCCAGCAGTCTCTCACGGGGGACAAATCGACCAGATACGCAGTATTTT

j_call: TRBJ1-4
d_call: -
clone_size: -
v_call: TRBV7-9
cdr3_aa: CASSLGYGTADEKLFF
cdr3_nt: TGTGCCAGCAGCTTAGGGTATGGAACGGCGGATGAAAAACTGTTTTTT

j_call: TRBJ1-2
d_call: -
clone_size: many
v_call: TRBV6-1
cdr3_aa: CASSEAPRSLGYTF
cdr3_nt: TGTGCCAGCAGTGAAGCCCCACGGTCCCTCGGCTACACCTTC

j_call: TRBJ1-1
d_call: -
clone_size: many
v_call: TRBV19
cdr3_aa: CASSPAGLNTEAFF
cdr3_nt: TGTGCCAGTAGTCCCGCAGGGTTGAACACTGAAGCTTTCTTT

j_call: TRBJ1-1
d_call: -
clone_size: -
v_call: TRBV24-1
cdr3_aa: CATSASGDSEAFF
cdr3_nt: TGTGCCACCAGTGCGTCCGGGGATTCGGAAGCTTTCTTT

j_call: TRBJ1-1
d_call: -
clone_size: few
v_call: TRBV20-1
cdr3_aa: CSAQPGPRNTEAFF
cdr3_nt: TGCAGTGCTCAACCGGGACCTAGGAACACTGAAGCTTTCTTT

j_call: TRBJ1-2
d_call: -
clone_size: -
v_call: TRBV3-1
cdr3_aa: CASSQGPGSYGYTF
cdr3_nt: TGTGCCAGCAGCCAAGGTCCAGGCAGTTATGGCTACACCTTC

j_call: TRBJ1-1
d_call: -
clone_size: many
v_call: TRBV12-3/TRBV12-4
cdr3_aa: CASSLRQNTEAFF
cdr3_nt: TGTGCCAGCAGCTTAAGACAGAACACTGAAGCTTTCTTT

j_call: TRBJ2-3
d_call: -
clone_size: few
v_call: TRBV6-2/TRBV6-3
cdr3_aa: CASKSGGSSTDTQYF
cdr3_nt: TGTGCCAGCAAATCCGGCGGATCTAGCACAGATACGCAGTATTTT

j_call: TRBJ2-2
d_call: -
clone_size: few
v_call: TRBV19
cdr3_aa: CASSEQGGTGELFF
cdr3_nt: TGTGCCAGTAGTGAGCAGGGGGGCACCGGGGAGCTGTTTTTT

j_call: TRBJ1-1
d_call: -
clone_size: many
v_call: TRBV7-2
cdr3_aa: CASSPQTARNTEAFF
cdr3_nt: TGTGCCAGCAGCCCACAGACGGCGAGGAACACTGAAGCTTTCTTT

j_call: TRBJ2-1
d_call: TRBD2
clone_size: many
v_call: TRBV12-3/TRBV12-4
cdr3_aa: CASSLGGGANEQFF
cdr3_nt: TGTGCCAGCAGTTTGGGCGGGGGGGCGAATGAGCAGTTCTTC

j_call: TRBJ2-2
d_call: -
clone_size: -
v_call: TRBV5-1
cdr3_aa: CASIGYTGELFF
cdr3_nt: TGCGCCAGCATTGGTTACACCGGGGAGCTGTTTTTT

j_call: TRBJ2-3
d_call: TRBD2
clone_size: -
v_call: TRBV7-9
cdr3_aa: CASSLREGLDTQYF
cdr3_nt: TGTGCCAGCAGCTTACGGGAGGGATTGGATACGCAGTATTTT

j_call: TRBJ2-1
d_call: TRBD2
clone_size: many
v_call: TRBV7-2
cdr3_aa: CASSFRLAGNNEQFF
cdr3_nt: TGTGCCAGCAGCTTCCGACTAGCGGGGAACAATGAGCAGTTCTTC

j_call: TRBJ2-5
d_call: -
clone_size: -
v_call: TRBV20-1
cdr3_aa: CSASSGAQETQYF
cdr3_nt: TGCAGTGCTAGTAGTGGGGCACAAGAGACCCAGTACTTC

j_call: TRBJ1-2
d_call: -
clone_size: few
v_call: TRBV12-3/TRBV12-4
cdr3_aa: CASSALYGYTF
cdr3_nt: TGTGCCAGCAGCGCCCTATATGGCTACACCTTC

j_call: TRBJ2-1
d_call: TRBD2
clone_size: few
v_call: TRBV20-1
cdr3_aa: CSARKLAGGPNNEQFF
cdr3_nt: TGCAGTGCTAGGAAACTAGCGGGGGGGCCGAACAATGAGCAGTTCTTC

j_call: TRBJ2-1
d_call: TRBD2
clone_size: -
v_call: TRBV9
cdr3_aa: CASSFSGGAVNEQFF
cdr3_nt: TGTGCCAGCAGCTTCAGCGGGGGGGCCGTGAATGAGCAGTTCTTC

j_call: TRBJ2-4
d_call: -
clone_size: many
v_call: TRBV7-2
cdr3_aa: CASSASGRVNIQYF
cdr3_nt: TGTGCCAGCAGCGCTTCGGGGCGCGTAAACATTCAGTACTTC

j_call: TRBJ2-1
d_call: TRBD2
clone_size: many
v_call: TRBV6-2/TRBV6-3
cdr3_aa: CASSPLADSYNEQFF
cdr3_nt: TGTGCCAGCAGTCCCCTAGCGGACTCCTACAATGAGCAGTTCTTC

j_call: TRBJ2-1
d_call: TRBD1
clone_size: many
v_call: TRBV11-2
cdr3_aa: CASSLSETGWGEQFF
cdr3_nt: TGTGCCAGCAGCTTATCTGAGACAGGGTGGGGTGAGCAGTTCTTC

j_call: TRBJ2-7
d_call: -
clone_size: many
v_call: TRBV6-2/TRBV6-3
cdr3_aa: CASSYGGGAYEQYF
cdr3_nt: TGTGCCAGCAGTTACGGCGGCGGAGCCTACGAGCAGTACTTC

j_call: TRBJ2-7
d_call: TRBD1
clone_size: -
v_call: TRBV5-4
cdr3_aa: CASTKGQGGYEQYF
cdr3_nt: TGTGCCAGCACCAAAGGACAGGGTGGCTACGAGCAGTACTTC

j_call: TRBJ2-5
d_call: TRBD1
clone_size: few
v_call: TRBV27
cdr3_aa: CASSGQGVTAQYF
cdr3_nt: TGTGCCAGCAGTGGACAGGGGGTCACGGCCCAGTACTTC

j_call: TRBJ2-2
d_call: -
clone_size: many
v_call: TRBV7-9
cdr3_aa: CASSLAQTGELFF
cdr3_nt: TGTGCCAGCAGCTTAGCCCAAACCGGGGAGCTGTTTTTT

j_call: TRBJ1-2
d_call: -
clone_size: many
v_call: TRBV7-9
cdr3_aa: CASSLSPGYGYTF
cdr3_nt: TGTGCCAGCAGCTTATCACCAGGCTATGGCTACACCTTC